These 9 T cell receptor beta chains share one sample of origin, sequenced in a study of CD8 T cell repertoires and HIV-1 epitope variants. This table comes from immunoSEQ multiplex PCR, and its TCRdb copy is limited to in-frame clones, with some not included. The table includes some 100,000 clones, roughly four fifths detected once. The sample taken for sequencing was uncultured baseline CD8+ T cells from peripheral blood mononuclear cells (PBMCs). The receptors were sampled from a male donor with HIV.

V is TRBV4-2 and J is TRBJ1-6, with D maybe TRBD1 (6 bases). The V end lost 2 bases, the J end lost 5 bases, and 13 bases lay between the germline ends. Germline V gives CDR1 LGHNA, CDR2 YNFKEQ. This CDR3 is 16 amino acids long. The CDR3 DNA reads TGTGCCAGCAGCCAATCGGGGGCAGCCGATAATTCACCCCTCCACTTT. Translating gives CASSQSGAADNSPLHF.

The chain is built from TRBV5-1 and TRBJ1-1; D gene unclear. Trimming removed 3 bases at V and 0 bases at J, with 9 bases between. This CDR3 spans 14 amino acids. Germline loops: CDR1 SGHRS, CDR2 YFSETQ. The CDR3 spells CASSWLGMNTEAFF. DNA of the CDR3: TGCGCCAGCAGCTGGCTAGGGATGAACACTGAAGCTTTCTTT.

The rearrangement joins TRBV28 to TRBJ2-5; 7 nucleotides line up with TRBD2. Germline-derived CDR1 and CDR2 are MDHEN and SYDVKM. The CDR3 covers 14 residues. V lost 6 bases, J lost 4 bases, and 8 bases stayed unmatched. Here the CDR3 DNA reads TGTGCCAGCAGCTGGGGGGGAACAGGAGAGACCCAGTACTTC. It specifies CASSWGGTGETQYF.

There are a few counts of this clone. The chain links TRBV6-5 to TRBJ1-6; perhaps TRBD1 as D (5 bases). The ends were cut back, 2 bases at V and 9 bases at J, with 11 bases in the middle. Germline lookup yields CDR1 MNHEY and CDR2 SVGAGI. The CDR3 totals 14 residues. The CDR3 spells CASSYRGDTSPLHF. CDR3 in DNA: TGTGCCAGCAGTTACCGGGGGGATACTTCACCCCTCCACTTT.

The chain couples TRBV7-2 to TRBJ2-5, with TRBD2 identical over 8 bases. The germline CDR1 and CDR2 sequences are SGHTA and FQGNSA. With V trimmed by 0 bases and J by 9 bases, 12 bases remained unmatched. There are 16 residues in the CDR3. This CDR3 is CASSLAGSGRWASQYF. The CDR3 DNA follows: TGTGCCAGCAGCTTAGCAGGAAGCGGGAGATGGGCGTCCCAGTACTTC.

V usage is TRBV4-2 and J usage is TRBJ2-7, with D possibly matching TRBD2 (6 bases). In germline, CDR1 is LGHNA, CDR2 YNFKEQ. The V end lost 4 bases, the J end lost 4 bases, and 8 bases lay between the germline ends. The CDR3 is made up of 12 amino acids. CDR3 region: CASSPGGYEQYF. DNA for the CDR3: TGTGCCAGCAGCCCCGGGGGATACGAGCAGTACTTC.

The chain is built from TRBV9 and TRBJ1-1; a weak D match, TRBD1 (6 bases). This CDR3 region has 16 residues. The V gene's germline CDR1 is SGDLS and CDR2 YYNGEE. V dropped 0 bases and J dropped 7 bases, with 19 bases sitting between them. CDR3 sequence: CASSVDGTGKWGEAFF. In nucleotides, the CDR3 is TGTGCCAGCAGCGTAGATGGAACAGGGAAGTGGGGTGAAGCTTTCTTT.

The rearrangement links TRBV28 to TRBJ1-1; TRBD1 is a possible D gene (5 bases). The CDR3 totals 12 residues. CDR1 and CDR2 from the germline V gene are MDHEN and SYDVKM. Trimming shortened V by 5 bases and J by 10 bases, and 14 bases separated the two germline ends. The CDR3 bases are TGTGCCAGCAGTCCCCGAGGGGTTCGAGCTTTCTTT. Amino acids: CASSPRGVRAFF.

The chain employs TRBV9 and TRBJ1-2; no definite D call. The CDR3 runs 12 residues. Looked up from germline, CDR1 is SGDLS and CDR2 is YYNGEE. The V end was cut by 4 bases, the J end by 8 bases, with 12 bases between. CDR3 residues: CASSTNIGGYTF. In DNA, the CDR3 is TGTGCCAGCAGCACCAATATTGGAGGCTACACCTTC.